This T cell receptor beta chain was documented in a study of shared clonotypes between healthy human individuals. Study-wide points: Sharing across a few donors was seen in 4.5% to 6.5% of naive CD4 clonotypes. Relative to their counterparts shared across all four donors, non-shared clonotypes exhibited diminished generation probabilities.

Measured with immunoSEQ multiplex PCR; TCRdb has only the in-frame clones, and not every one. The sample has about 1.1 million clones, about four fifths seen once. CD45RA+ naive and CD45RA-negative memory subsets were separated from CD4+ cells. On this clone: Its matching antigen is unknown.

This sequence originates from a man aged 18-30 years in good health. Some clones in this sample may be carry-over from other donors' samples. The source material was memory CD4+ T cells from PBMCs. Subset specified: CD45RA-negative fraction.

CDR3 in amino acids: CAISTSTSTDTQYF. The CDR3 nucleotides are TGTGCCATCAGCACTAGTACTAGCACAGATACGCAGTATTTT. The chain couples TRBV10-3 to TRBJ2-3; the D gene is possibly TRBD2 (5 bases). Trimming took 6 bases from V and 0 from J, leaving 10 bases between them. Germline lookup yields CDR1 ENHRY and CDR2 SYGVKD. The CDR3 is 14 amino acids.